The clone carrying this T cell receptor (beta chain) was seen a few times. Its antigen is still unknown. This CDR3 region has 14 residues. Deletions cut 0 bases from V and 6 bases from J, with 11 bases between. Per the germline V gene, CDR1 is SEHNR and CDR2 is FQNEAQ (reference sequence). The data were taken from a study of CD8 T cells in ankylosing spondylitis. Construction of TCR beta libraries was performed using quantitative 5'-RACE with molecular barcodes. TCRdb fed the 5' RACE reads into MiXCR, producing one record per CDR3 protein. Among about 540,000 distinct CDR3 sequences listed, 10% to 15% were seen once. Points from the study as a whole: Significantly higher representation of disease-linked clones was reported for matched ankylosing spondylitis synovial fluid. Prior work had noted some motif variants in reactive arthritis blood and synovial fluid. There was a TCR beta motif, made of several highly homologous variants, that appeared characteristic of ankylosing spondylitis blood.

This receptor was taken from a male donor with ankylosing spondylitis. The specimen was blood, either unsorted or a sorted T cell fraction (not recorded which). The chain links TRBV7-9 to TRBJ1-2, with D perhaps matching TRBD1 (5 bases). The CDR3 region is CASSLAPGRDGYTF. The CDR3 DNA reads as TGTGCCAGCAGCTTAGCCCCTGGCAGGGATGGCTACACCTTC.